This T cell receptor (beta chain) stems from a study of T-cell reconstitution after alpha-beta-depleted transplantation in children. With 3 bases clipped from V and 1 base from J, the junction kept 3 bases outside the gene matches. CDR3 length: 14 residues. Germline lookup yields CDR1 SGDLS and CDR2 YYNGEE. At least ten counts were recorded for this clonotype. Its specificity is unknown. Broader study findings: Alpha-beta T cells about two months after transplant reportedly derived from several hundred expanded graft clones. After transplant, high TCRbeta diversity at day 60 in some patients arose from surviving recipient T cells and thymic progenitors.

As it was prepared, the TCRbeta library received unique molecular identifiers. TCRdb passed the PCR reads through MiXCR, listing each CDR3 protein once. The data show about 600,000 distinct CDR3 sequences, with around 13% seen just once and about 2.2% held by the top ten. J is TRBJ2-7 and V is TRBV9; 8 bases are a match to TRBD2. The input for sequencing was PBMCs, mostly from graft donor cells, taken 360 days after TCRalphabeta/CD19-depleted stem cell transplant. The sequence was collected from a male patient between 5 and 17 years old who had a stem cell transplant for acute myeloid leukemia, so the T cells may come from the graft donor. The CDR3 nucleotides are TGTGCCAGCAGCGCGGGACTAGAATCCTACGAGCAGTACTTC. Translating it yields CASSAGLESYEQYF. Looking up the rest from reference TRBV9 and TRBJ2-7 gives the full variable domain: DSGVTQTPKHLITATGQRVTLRCSPRSGDLSVYWYQQSLDQGLQFLIQYYNGEERAKGNILERFSAQQFPDLHSELNLSSLELGDSALYFCASSAGLESYEQYFGPGTRLTVT.